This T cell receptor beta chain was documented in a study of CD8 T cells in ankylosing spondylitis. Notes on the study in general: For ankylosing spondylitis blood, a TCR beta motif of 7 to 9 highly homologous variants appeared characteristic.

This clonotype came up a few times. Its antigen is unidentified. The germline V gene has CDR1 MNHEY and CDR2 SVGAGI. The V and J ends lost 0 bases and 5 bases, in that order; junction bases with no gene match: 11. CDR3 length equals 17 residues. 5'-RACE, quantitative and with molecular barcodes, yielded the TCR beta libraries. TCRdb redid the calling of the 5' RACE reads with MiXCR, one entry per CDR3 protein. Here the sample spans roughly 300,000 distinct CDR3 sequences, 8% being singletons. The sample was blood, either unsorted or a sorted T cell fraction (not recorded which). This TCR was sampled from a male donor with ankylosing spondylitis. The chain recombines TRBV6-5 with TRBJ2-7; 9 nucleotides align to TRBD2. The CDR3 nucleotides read TGTGCCAGCAGTTACTCCACCTTTAGCGGGAGTGGAAACGAGCAGTACTTC. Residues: CASSYSTFSGSGNEQYF.